Sequencing of this T cell receptor beta chain was carried out in a study of breast tumors, draining lymph nodes, adjacent tissues. Using its own MiXCR run on the multiplex PCR reads, TCRdb lists one record per CDR3 protein. The data hold some 15,000 distinct CDR3 sequences, with around 50% observed a single time. About this clonotype: Its antigen is not identified.

Study-wide results and limits: That most tumor T cells come from lymph nodes remained unproven. The data were judged consistent with most tumor T cells coming from lymph node and expanding in tumor.

The CDR3 is 13 residues long. With 4 bases clipped from V and 3 bases from J, the junction kept 4 bases outside the gene matches. Per germline, CDR1 DFQATT and CDR2 SNEGSKA (reference sequence). V gene TRBV20-1 combines with J gene TRBJ2-7; 9 bases align to TRBD1. The sequenced material came from tumor-adjacent breast tissue. The TCR originated in a female donor with breast cancer. Some clones in this sample may be carry-over from other donors' samples. This CDR3 is CSAMTGQGYEQYF. CDR3 in DNA: TGCAGTGCTATGACGGGACAGGGCTACGAGCAGTACTTC.